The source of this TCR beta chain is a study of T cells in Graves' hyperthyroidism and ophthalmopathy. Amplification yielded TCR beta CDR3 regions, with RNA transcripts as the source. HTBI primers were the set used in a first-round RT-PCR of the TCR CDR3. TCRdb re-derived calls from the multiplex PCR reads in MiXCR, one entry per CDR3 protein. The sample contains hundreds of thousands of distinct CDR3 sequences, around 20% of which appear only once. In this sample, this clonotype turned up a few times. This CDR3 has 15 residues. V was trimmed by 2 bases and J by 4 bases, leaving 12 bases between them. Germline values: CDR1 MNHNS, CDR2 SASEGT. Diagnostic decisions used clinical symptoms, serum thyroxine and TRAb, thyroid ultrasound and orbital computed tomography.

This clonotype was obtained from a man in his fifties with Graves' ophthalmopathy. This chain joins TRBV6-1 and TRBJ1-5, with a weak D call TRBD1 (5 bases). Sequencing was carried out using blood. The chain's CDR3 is CASSELAGPNQPQHF. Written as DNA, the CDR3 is TGTGCCAGCAGTGAACTGGCAGGGCCTAATCAGCCCCAGCATTTT.